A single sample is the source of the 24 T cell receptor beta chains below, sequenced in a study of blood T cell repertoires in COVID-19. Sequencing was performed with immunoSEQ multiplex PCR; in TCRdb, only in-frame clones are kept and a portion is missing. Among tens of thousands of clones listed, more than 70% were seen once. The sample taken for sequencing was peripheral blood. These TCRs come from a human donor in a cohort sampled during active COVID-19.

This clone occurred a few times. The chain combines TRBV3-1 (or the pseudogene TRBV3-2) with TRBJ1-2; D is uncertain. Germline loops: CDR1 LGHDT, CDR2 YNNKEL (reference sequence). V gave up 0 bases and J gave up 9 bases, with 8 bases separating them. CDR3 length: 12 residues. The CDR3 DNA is TGTGCCAGCAGCCAAGACAGAATCAGCTACACCTTC. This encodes CASSQDRISYTF.

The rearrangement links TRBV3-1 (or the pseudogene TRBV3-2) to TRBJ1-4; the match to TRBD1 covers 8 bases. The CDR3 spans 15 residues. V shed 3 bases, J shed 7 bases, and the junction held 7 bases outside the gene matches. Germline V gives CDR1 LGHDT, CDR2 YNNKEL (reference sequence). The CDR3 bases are TGTGCCAGCAGCCACAGTCCCGGGACAGGTGAAAAACTGTTTTTT. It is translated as CASSHSPGTGEKLFF.

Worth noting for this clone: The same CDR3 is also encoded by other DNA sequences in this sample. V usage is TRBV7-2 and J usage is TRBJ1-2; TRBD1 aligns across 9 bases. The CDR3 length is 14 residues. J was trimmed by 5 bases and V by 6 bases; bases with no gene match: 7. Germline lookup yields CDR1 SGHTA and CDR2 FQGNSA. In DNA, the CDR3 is TGTGCCAGCAGGACAGGGGGTAGTCCTTATGGCTACACCTTC. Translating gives CASRTGGSPYGYTF.

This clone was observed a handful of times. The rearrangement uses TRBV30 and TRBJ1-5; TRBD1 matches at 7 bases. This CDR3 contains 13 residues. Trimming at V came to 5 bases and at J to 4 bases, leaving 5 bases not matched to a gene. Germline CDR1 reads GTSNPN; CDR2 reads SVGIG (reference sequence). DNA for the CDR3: TGTGCCTGGGGAACCAGGGGGAATCAGCCCCAGCATTTT. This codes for CAWGTRGNQPQHF.

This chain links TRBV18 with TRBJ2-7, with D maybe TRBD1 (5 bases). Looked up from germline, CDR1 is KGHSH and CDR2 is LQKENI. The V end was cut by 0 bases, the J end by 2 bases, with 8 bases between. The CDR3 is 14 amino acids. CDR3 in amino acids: CASSPPHRTYEQYF. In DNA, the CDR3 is TGTGCCAGCTCACCACCTCACAGGACCTACGAGCAGTACTTC. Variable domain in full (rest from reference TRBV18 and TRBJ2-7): NAGVMQNPRHLVRRRGQEARLRCSPMKGHSHVYWYRQLPEEGLKFMVYLQKENIIDESGMPKERFSAEFPKEGPSILRIQQVVRGDSAAYFCASSPPHRTYEQYFGPGTRLTVT.

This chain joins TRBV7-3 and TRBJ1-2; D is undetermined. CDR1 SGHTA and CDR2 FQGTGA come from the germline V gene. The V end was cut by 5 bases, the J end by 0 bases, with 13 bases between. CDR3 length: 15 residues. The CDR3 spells CASSPNRDSNYGYTF. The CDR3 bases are TGTGCCAGCAGCCCCAACAGAGATTCTAACTATGGCTACACCTTC.

This CDR3 is CASSRLGAGTGELFF. The DNA of the CDR3 is TGCGCCAGCAGCCGGCTAGGGGCCGGCACCGGGGAGCTGTTTTTT. V usage is TRBV5-1 and J usage is TRBJ2-2, with D possibly matching TRBD1 (5 bases). The germline V gene has CDR1 SGHRS and CDR2 YFSETQ. V was shortened by 4 bases and J by 4 bases, with 14 bases between the two germline ends. The CDR3 extends over 15 amino acids.

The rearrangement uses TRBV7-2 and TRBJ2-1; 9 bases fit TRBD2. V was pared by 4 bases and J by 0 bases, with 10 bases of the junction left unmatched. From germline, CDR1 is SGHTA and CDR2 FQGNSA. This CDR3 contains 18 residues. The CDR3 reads CASSSQFSGGVSYNEQFF. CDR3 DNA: TGTGCCAGCAGCTCGCAATTTAGCGGGGGAGTCTCCTACAATGAGCAGTTCTTC.

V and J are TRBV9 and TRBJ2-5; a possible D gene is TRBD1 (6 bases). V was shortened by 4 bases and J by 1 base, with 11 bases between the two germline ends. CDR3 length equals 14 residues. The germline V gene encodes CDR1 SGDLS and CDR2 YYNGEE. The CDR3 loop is CASSLGTSQETQYF. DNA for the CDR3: TGTGCCAGCAGCCTCGGGACAAGCCAAGAGACCCAGTACTTC.

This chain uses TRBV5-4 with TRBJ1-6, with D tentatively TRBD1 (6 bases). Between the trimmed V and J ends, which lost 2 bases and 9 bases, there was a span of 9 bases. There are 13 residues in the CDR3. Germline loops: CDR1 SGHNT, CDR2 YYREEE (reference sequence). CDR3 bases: TGTGCCAGCAGCTTAGTACAGGGTTCACCCCTCCACTTT. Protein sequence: CASSLVQGSPLHF.

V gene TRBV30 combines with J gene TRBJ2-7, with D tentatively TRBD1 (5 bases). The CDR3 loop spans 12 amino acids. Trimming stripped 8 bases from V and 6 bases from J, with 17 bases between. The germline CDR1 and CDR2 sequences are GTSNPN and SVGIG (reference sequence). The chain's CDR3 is CALSDTKGEQYF. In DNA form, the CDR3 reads TGTGCCCTTTCGGACACCAAGGGCGAGCAGTACTTC.

The CDR3 protein is CATSRDVSSGNIQYF. The CDR3 nucleotides are TGTGCCACCAGCAGAGATGTCAGTAGCGGGAACATTCAGTACTTC. The rearrangement links TRBV15 to TRBJ2-4; 7 nucleotides line up with TRBD2. Germline CDR1 is LNHNV and CDR2 is YYDKDF (reference sequence). This CDR3 contains 15 residues. V was pared by 0 bases and J by 7 bases, with 6 bases of the junction left unmatched.

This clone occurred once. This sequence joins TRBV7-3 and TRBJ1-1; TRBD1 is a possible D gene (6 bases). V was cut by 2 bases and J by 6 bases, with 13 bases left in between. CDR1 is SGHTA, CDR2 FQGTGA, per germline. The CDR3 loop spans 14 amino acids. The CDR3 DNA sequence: TGTGCCAGCAGCTTAGCAGGGGCGGCCGCTGAAGCTTTCTTT. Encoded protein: CASSLAGAAAEAFF.

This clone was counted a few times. The CDR3 region has the DNA TGTGCCAGCAGCTTAGACTCGTTGACTAGCGGGGGGGATTACAATGAGCAGTTCTTC. It codes for CASSLDSLTSGGDYNEQFF. The chain is built from TRBV11-2 and TRBJ2-1; TRBD2 matches at 14 bases. With 0 bases clipped from V and 4 bases from J, the junction kept 8 bases outside the gene matches. The CDR3 sequence is 19 residues long. The germline V gene encodes CDR1 SGHAT and CDR2 FQNNGV.

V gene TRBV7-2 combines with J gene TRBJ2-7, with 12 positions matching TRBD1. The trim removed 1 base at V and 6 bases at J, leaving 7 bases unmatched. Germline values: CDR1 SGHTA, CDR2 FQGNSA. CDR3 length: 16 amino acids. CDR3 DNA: TGTGCCAGCAGCTTAGGGCCCCGGGACAGGGGGCCCGAGCAGTACTTC. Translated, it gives CASSLGPRDRGPEQYF.

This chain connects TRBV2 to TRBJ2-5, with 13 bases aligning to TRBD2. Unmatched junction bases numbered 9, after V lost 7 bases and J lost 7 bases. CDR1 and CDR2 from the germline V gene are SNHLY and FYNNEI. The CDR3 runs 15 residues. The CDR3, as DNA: TGTGCCAGCACCCCAGGACTAGCGGGAGCGGGGACCCAGTACTTC. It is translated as CASTPGLAGAGTQYF.

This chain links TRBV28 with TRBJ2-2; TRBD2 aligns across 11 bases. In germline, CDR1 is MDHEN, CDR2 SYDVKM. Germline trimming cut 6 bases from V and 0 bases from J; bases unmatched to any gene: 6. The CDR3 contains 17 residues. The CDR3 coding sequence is TGTGCCAGCAGGAAGAGACTAGCGGGGCCGAACACCGGGGAGCTGTTTTTT. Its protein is CASRKRLAGPNTGELFF.

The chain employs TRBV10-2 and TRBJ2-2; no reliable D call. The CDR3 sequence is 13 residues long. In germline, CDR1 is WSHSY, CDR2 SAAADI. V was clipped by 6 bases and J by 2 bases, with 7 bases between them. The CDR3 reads CASRETNTGELFF. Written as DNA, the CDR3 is TGCGCCAGCAGGGAGACTAACACCGGGGAGCTGTTTTTT.

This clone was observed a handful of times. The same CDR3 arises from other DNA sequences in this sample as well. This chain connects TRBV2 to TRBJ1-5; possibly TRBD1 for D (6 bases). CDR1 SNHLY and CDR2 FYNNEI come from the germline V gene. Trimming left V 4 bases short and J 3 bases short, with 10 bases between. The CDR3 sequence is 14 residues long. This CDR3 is CASSVRQVNQPQHF. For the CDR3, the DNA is TGTGCCAGCAGTGTTAGACAGGTCAATCAGCCCCAGCATTTT.

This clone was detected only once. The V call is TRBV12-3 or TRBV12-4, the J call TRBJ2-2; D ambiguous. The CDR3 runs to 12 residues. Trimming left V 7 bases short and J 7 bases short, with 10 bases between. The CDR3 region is CASTLAGGELFF. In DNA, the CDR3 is TGTGCCAGCACCCTCGCAGGCGGGGAGCTGTTTTTT.

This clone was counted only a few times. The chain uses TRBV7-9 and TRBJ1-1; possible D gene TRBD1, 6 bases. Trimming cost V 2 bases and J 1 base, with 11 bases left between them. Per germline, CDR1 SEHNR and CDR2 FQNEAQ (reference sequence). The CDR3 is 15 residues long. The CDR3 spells CASSLRGTQNTEAFF. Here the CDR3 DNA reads TGTGCCAGCAGCTTACGAGGGACACAGAACACTGAAGCTTTCTTT.

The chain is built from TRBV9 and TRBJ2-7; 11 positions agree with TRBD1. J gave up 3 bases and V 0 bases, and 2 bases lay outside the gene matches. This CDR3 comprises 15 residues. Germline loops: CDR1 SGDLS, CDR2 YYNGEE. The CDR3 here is CASSVGTGGVYEQYF. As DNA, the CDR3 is TGTGCCAGCAGCGTAGGGACAGGGGGCGTCTACGAGCAGTACTTC. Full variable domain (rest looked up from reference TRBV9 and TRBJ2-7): DSGVTQTPKHLITATGQRVTLRCSPRSGDLSVYWYQQSLDQGLQFLIQYYNGEERAKGNILERFSAQQFPDLHSELNLSSLELGDSALYFCASSVGTGGVYEQYFGPGTRLTVT.

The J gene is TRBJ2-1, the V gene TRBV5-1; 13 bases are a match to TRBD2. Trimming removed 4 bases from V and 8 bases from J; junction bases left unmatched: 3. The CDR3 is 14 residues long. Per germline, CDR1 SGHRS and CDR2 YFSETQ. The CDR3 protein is CASSRTSGSDEQFF. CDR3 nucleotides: TGCGCCAGCAGCCGGACTAGCGGGAGCGATGAGCAGTTCTTC. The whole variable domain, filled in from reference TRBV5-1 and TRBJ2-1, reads KAGVTQTPRYLIKTRGQQVTLSCSPISGHRSVSWYQQTPGQGLQFLFEYFSETQRNKGNFPGRFSGRQFSNSRSEMNVSTLELGDSALYLCASSRTSGSDEQFFGPGTRLTVL.

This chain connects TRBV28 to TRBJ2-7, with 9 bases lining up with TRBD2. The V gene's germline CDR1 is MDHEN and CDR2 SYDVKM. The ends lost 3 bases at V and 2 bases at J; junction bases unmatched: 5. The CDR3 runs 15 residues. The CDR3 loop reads CASSLSLAGPYEQYF. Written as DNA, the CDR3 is TGTGCCAGCAGTTTGTCACTAGCGGGTCCCTACGAGCAGTACTTC.